This T cell receptor beta chain was identified in a study of T cells in Graves' hyperthyroidism and ophthalmopathy. Calling Graves' hyperthyroidism stable meant ophthalmopathy did not progress within 18 months. Patients were excluded for uncontrolled infection, other autoimmune disease, pregnancy or lactation. Clinical symptoms, serum thyroxine, TRAb, thyroid ultrasound and orbital computed tomography established diagnosis. This sample holds PBMCs from 8.5 to 10 ml fresh peripheral blood. The investigators amplified TCR beta CDR3 regions from RNA transcripts. First-round RT-PCR targeting the TCR CDR3 was performed with the HTBI primer set. MiXCR, applied by TCRdb to the multiplex PCR reads, yields one record per CDR3 protein. The sample carries 300,000 to 450,000 distinct CDR3 sequences, approximately 25% recorded once. Concerning this clonotype: In this CDR3 the conserved last residue, phenylalanine or tryptophan, is missing, so a read error is likely.

Sequencing was done on a sample of blood. This TCR came from a man over 45 with Graves' hyperthyroidism.

For the CDR3, the DNA is TGTGCCACCAGGGCAGCTAACTATGGCTACACCTCC. This sequence encodes CATRAANYGYTS. This chain connects TRBV27 to TRBJ1-2, with D tentatively TRBD1 (5 bases). The CDR3 loop spans 12 amino acids. Germline V gives CDR1 MNHEY, CDR2 SMNVEV (reference sequence). The V and J ends lost 10 bases and 0 bases respectively, with 9 bases between them.